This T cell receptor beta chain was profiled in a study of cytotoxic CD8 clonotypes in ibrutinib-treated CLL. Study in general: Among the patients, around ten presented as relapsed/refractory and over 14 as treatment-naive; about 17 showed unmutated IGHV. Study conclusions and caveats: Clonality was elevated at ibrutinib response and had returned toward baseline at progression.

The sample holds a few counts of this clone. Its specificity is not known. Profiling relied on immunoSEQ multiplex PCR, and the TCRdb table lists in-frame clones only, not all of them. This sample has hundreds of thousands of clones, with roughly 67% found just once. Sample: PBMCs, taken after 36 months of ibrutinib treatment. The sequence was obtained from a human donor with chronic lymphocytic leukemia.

The CDR3 DNA reads as TGCGCCAGCAGCTTGATATCGGGCGGCAATCAGCCCCAGCATTTT. The encoded protein is CASSLISGGNQPQHF. The genes are TRBV5-1 and TRBJ1-5; D uncertain. Trimming removed 1 base from V and 2 bases from J, with 10 bases in between. The CDR3 covers 15 residues. From germline, CDR1 is SGHRS and CDR2 YFSETQ.